This T cell receptor (beta chain) was sequenced for a study of T cells in Graves' hyperthyroidism and ophthalmopathy. Study context: At the time of initial diagnosis and before any treatment, peripheral blood was collected. Whole-study findings and limits: From stable hyperthyroidism, ophthalmopathy was set apart by a 13 V-J model.

Germline CDR1 reads LNHDA; CDR2 reads SQIVND (reference sequence). The trim removed 4 bases at V and 7 bases at J, leaving 12 bases unmatched. This CDR3 is 16 amino acids long. This clonotype was seen a handful of times. Its specificity is unknown. Lactation, pregnancy, other autoimmune disease or uncontrolled infection excluded patients. Fresh peripheral blood, around 9.2 ml of it, supplied the PBMCs. RNA transcripts served as the template for amplifying TCR beta CDR3 regions. Researchers ran a first-round RT-PCR on the TCR CDR3 using the HTBI primer set. TCRdb reprocessed the multiplex PCR reads with MiXCR, giving one entry per CDR3 protein. The data contain roughly 300,000 distinct CDR3 sequences, about 18% of them singletons.

The source of this sequence is a woman aged 45-59 years with Graves' hyperthyroidism. What was sequenced was blood. V and J are TRBV19 and TRBJ2-1; TRBD1 matches 8 bases. CDR3 residues: CASSTNRGRYWNEQFF. The CDR3 coding sequence is TGTGCCAGTAGTACAAACAGGGGGAGGTATTGGAATGAGCAGTTCTTC.